This passage covers 8 T cell receptor beta chains from one sample sequenced in a study of blood T cell repertoires in COVID-19. Clones were read by immunoSEQ multiplex PCR, and TCRdb kept only the in-frame ones, dropping some. The table shows fewer than 60,000 clones, with 85% to 95% occurring only once. Sequenced sample: peripheral blood. The source of these receptors is a man aged 55 to 70 with COVID-19, enrolled during active disease.

V usage is TRBV28 and J usage is TRBJ1-5, with D possibly matching TRBD1 (5 bases). Germline CDR1 MDHEN, CDR2 SYDVKM. V lost 5 bases and J lost 0, with 11 bases in between. The CDR3 has 15 amino acids. In DNA form, the CDR3 reads TGTGCCAGCAGTAAAGACAGTTCTAGCAATCAGCCCCAGCATTTT. This encodes CASSKDSSSNQPQHF.

The V call is TRBV30, the J call TRBJ2-3, with D possibly being TRBD1 (6 bases). V was shortened by 4 bases and J by 4 bases, with 12 bases between the two germline ends. The length of the CDR3 is 13 residues. CDR1 is GTSNPN and CDR2 is SVGIG in the germline V gene (reference sequence). CDR3 loop: CAWNLPGADTQYF. The CDR3 bases are TGTGCCTGGAATTTGCCAGGGGCAGATACGCAGTATTTT.

CDR3 DNA sequence: TGTGCCAGCAGCTTAGGCGGTAGCGGGTTCTACGAGCAGTACTTC. This sequence encodes CASSLGGSGFYEQYF. The chain carries TRBV11-2 and TRBJ2-7; 7 bases agree with TRBD2. CDR1 is SGHAT, CDR2 FQNNGV, per germline. The CDR3 loop spans 15 amino acids. The trim removed 1 base at V and 3 bases at J, leaving 6 bases unmatched.

V usage is TRBV5-8 and J usage is TRBJ2-3; 15 bases match TRBD2. The CDR3 length is 19 residues. Germline trimming cut 1 base from V and 2 bases from J; bases unmatched to any gene: 8. Germline CDR1 and CDR2: SGHTS and YDEGEE. The CDR3 DNA follows: TGTGCCAGCAGCTTGCGACCGGGACTAGCGGGAGGTTACACAGATACGCAGTATTTT. This translates into CASSLRPGLAGGYTDTQYF.

The chain couples TRBV7-9 to TRBJ1-1; D not certain. The CDR3 totals 15 residues. Trimming took off 5 bases at V and 1 base at J, with 14 bases between the two ends. In germline, CDR1 is SEHNR, CDR2 FQNEAQ (reference sequence). The CDR3 DNA follows: TGTGCCAGCAGCCCTAGGATCCCAGCGAACACTGAAGCTTTCTTT. Its protein product is CASSPRIPANTEAFF.

The CDR3 nucleotides are TGTGCCACCCGAAGGGGTAGCGGCTACGAGCAGTACTTC. It is translated as CATRRGSGYEQYF. The rearrangement links TRBV19 to TRBJ2-7; D possibly corresponds to TRBD2 (6 bases). Germline V CDR1 and CDR2: LNHDA, SQIVND (reference sequence). This CDR3 has 13 amino acids. V was cut by 10 bases and J by 3 bases, with 16 bases left in between.

The chain recombines TRBV12-3 or TRBV12-4 with TRBJ2-7; perhaps TRBD1 as D (6 bases). The V end lost 4 bases, the J end lost 4 bases, and 11 bases lay between the germline ends. This CDR3 has 13 residues. CDR3 protein: CASSSGGDYEQYF. The CDR3 coding sequence is TGTGCCAGCAGTTCTGGGGGCGATTACGAGCAGTACTTC.

This sequence joins TRBV11-2 and TRBJ2-7; a weak D match, TRBD2 (6 bases). The ends were cut back, 6 bases at V and 3 bases at J, with 18 bases in the middle. The germline CDR1 and CDR2 sequences are SGHAT and FQNNGV. CDR3 size: 15 residues. The CDR3 reads CASRASGQTSYEQYF. CDR3 sequence (DNA): TGTGCCAGCAGGGCAAGCGGGCAGACCAGCTACGAGCAGTACTTC.